Following are 20 T cell receptor beta chains from one sample sequenced in a study of T cell changes during pregnancy in multiple sclerosis. The assay was immunoSEQ multiplex PCR, and TCRdb's table has in-frame clones only and misses some. Of 70,000 to 95,000 clones detected, over 85% appear once; the ten largest clones hold 2% to 2.5%. The starting material was peripheral blood, obtained in the second trimester of pregnancy. Receptor source: a female donor in good health, enrolled as a control in a pregnancy study.

This clone was found once. V usage is TRBV18 and J usage is TRBJ1-4; D is uncertain. V lost 4 bases and J lost 0, with 9 bases in between. Germline values: CDR1 KGHSH, CDR2 LQKENI. CDR3 length: 15 residues. The DNA of the CDR3 is TGTGCCAGCTCACGCGGCAGAACAACTAATGAAAAACTGTTTTTT. The encoded protein is CASSRGRTTNEKLFF.

This chain joins TRBV15 and TRBJ1-5, with 9 bases matching TRBD1. Germline-derived CDR1 and CDR2 are LNHNV and YYDKDF (reference sequence). CDR3 size: 15 residues. V shed 3 bases and J 3 bases; nucleotides not matched to a gene: 3. CDR3 amino acids: CATSSDRGSNQPQHF. The CDR3 DNA is TGTGCCACCAGCAGTGACAGGGGGTCCAATCAGCCCCAGCATTTT.

The chain couples TRBV4-3 to TRBJ2-7, with TRBD1 as a possible D gene (7 bases). The CDR3 is 15 residues long. The V and J ends lost 4 bases and 0 bases respectively, with 13 bases between them. Germline CDR1 is LGHNA and CDR2 is YSLEER. CDR3 sequence reads: CASSRTQGGSYEQYF. The CDR3 region has the DNA TGCGCCAGCAGCCGCACTCAGGGGGGCTCCTACGAGCAGTACTTC.

This rearrangement joins TRBV7-8 to TRBJ2-1, with 7 bases lining up with TRBD1. This CDR3 region has 14 residues. In germline, CDR1 is SGHVS, CDR2 FQNEAQ. The trim removed 7 bases at V and 12 bases at J, leaving 15 bases unmatched. CDR3 bases: TGTGCCAGCATCGGGACAGAACGGCTGGGCGCGCAGTTCTTC. The encoded protein is CASIGTERLGAQFF.

This clone appeared a single time. The chain combines TRBV7-9 with TRBJ1-5, with D uncertain. CDR1 and CDR2 from the germline V gene are SEHNR and FQNEAQ (reference sequence). V lost 5 bases to trimming and J lost 7 bases, with 15 bases between them. This CDR3 is 14 amino acids long. DNA for the CDR3: TGTGCCAGCAGCCCGCCAGGCGCAGGACAGCCCCAGCATTTT. The encoded protein is CASSPPGAGQPQHF. Looking up the rest from reference TRBV7-9 and TRBJ1-5 gives the full variable domain: DTGVSQNPRHKITKRGQNVTFRCDPISEHNRLYWYRQTLGQGPEFLTYFQNEAQLEKSRLLSDRFSAERPKGSFSTLEIQRTEQGDSAMYLCASSPPGAGQPQHFGDGTRLSIL.

J is TRBJ2-2 and V is TRBV4-3; the match to TRBD1 covers 7 bases. The trim removed 10 bases at V and 2 bases at J, leaving 4 bases unmatched. The CDR3 is 13 residues long. The germline gives CDR1 LGHNA, CDR2 YSLEER. The CDR3 coding sequence is TGCGCCACCGGGACAGACAACACCGGGGAGCTGTTTTTT. Encoded protein: CATGTDNTGELFF.

The chain is built from TRBV28 and TRBJ2-2, with 8 positions matching TRBD2. J lost 1 base, V lost 3 bases, and 7 bases had no gene match. The germline gives CDR1 MDHEN, CDR2 SYDVKM. The length of the CDR3 is 17 residues. The CDR3 loop is CASSLIWAGGNTGELFF. DNA for the CDR3: TGTGCCAGCAGTTTGATTTGGGCGGGGGGGAACACCGGGGAGCTGTTTTTT.

The rearrangement joins TRBV9 to TRBJ2-5; 10 nucleotides agree with TRBD2. V lost 0 bases and J lost 1; bases outside the gene matches: 3. The CDR3 totals 16 residues. The germline V gene has CDR1 SGDLS and CDR2 YYNGEE. DNA for the CDR3: TGTGCCAGCAGCGTAGGACTAGCGGGCTTCCAAGAGACCCAGTACTTC. This sequence encodes CASSVGLAGFQETQYF.

This chain joins TRBV9 and TRBJ2-5, with D possibly matching TRBD1 (6 bases). Germline CDR1 SGDLS, CDR2 YYNGEE. This CDR3 has 15 amino acids. The germline V and J ends were trimmed by 4 bases and 3 bases, with 16 bases remaining between them. The CDR3 protein is CASSPWGQGKETQYF. The CDR3 DNA is TGTGCCAGCAGCCCCTGGGGGCAGGGGAAAGAGACCCAGTACTTC.

The rearrangement joins TRBV15 to TRBJ2-2, with 7 bases identical to TRBD2. Trimming removed 8 bases from V and 4 bases from J; junction bases left unmatched: 10. This CDR3 region has 15 residues. CDR1 LNHNV and CDR2 YYDKDF come from the germline V gene (reference sequence). CDR3 DNA sequence: TGTGCCACCGCCCAACCCGGACTAGGCACCGGGGAGCTGTTTTTT. Its protein is CATAQPGLGTGELFF.

The table lists this clone with a count of one. The chain couples TRBV4-2 to TRBJ2-1; no definite D call. The ends were cut back, 0 bases at V and 6 bases at J, with 6 bases in the middle. Per the germline V gene, CDR1 is LGHNA and CDR2 is YNFKEQ. CDR3 length equals 13 residues. In DNA form, the CDR3 reads TGTGCCAGCAGCCAAGAATCCCGCAATGAGCAGTTCTTC. Encoded protein: CASSQESRNEQFF.

The V and J genes are TRBV15 and TRBJ2-3; D not resolved. This CDR3 region has 13 residues. The V end was cut by 5 bases, the J end by 5 bases, with 11 bases between. Germline V CDR1 and CDR2: LNHNV, YYDKDF (reference sequence). CDR3 in amino acids: CATSFSRRDTQYF. CDR3 bases: TGTGCCACCAGCTTTTCGCGCCGAGATACGCAGTATTTT.

The chain is built from TRBV19 and TRBJ1-1; D is perhaps TRBD1 (5 bases). Germline V lookup: CDR1 LNHDA, CDR2 SQIVND (reference sequence). Trimming cost V 2 bases and J 3 bases, with 16 bases left between them. The CDR3 runs 16 residues. CDR3 nucleotides: TGTGCCAGTAGTATAAGCAGGAGGGGACTTTACACTGAAGCTTTCTTT. It specifies CASSISRRGLYTEAFF.

CDR3 sequence (DNA): TGCGCCAGCAGCCAAGAGGAGTGGAGGGGTGAGCAGTTCTTC. This gives the protein CASSQEEWRGEQFF. This chain connects TRBV4-1 to TRBJ2-1, with a possible D match to TRBD2 (6 bases). The germline gives CDR1 MGHRA, CDR2 YSYEKL. V dropped 0 bases and J dropped 9 bases, with 12 bases sitting between them. The CDR3 length is 14 residues.

The chain is built from TRBV6-5 and TRBJ1-2, with 7 nucleotides matching TRBD1. The germline V gene has CDR1 MNHEY and CDR2 SVGAGI. This CDR3 has 14 amino acids. After removal of 4 bases from V and 6 bases from J, the junction contained 8 bases not matched to a gene. This CDR3 reads CASSSSGTANGYTF. The CDR3 bases are TGTGCCAGCAGTTCATCCGGGACAGCAAATGGCTACACCTTC.

The chain carries TRBV18 and TRBJ2-2, with unresolved D. Germline loops: CDR1 KGHSH, CDR2 LQKENI. This CDR3 spans 15 amino acids. Deletions cut 5 bases from V and 1 base from J, with 11 bases between. This CDR3 is CASSTAAGNTGELFF. The CDR3 region has the DNA TGTGCCAGCTCAACCGCGGCTGGGAACACCGGGGAGCTGTTTTTT.

This clone came up a few times. The V and J genes are TRBV19 and TRBJ1-2; a possible D gene is TRBD1 (5 bases). The CDR3 length is 13 residues. Germline V CDR1 and CDR2: LNHDA, SQIVND (reference sequence). The germline V and J ends were trimmed by 6 bases and 4 bases, with 12 bases remaining between them. The CDR3 spells CASRVIGGYGYTF. CDR3 DNA sequence: TGTGCCAGTAGAGTTATCGGGGGCTATGGCTACACCTTC.

This clone has a single count. This sequence joins TRBV18 and TRBJ1-1; D gene ambiguous. Germline CDR1 is KGHSH and CDR2 is LQKENI. Trimming stripped 3 bases from V and 1 base from J, with 15 bases between. The length of the CDR3 is 16 residues. CDR3: CASSPTRGLGNTEAFF. The CDR3 DNA sequence: TGTGCCAGCTCACCTACCCGAGGACTGGGGAACACTGAAGCTTTCTTT.

The chain recombines TRBV14 with TRBJ1-1, with D possibly matching TRBD1 (6 bases). Per germline, CDR1 SGHDN and CDR2 FVKESK. This CDR3 is 13 amino acids long. V was cut by 4 bases and J by 7 bases, with 13 bases left in between. The CDR3 spells CASSPQQGGEAFF. The CDR3 region has the DNA TGTGCCAGCAGCCCCCAACAGGGTGGTGAAGCTTTCTTT.

Of note for this clone: Other DNA sequences in this sample translate to the same CDR3. V and J are TRBV2 and TRBJ2-7; D remains ambiguous. The CDR3 length is 11 residues. Germline CDR1 SNHLY, CDR2 FYNNEI. Trimming shortened V by 9 bases and J by 0 bases, and 6 bases separated the two germline ends. The CDR3 loop is CASSTSYEQYF. The CDR3 bases are TGTGCCAGTTCTACCTCCTACGAGCAGTACTTC.